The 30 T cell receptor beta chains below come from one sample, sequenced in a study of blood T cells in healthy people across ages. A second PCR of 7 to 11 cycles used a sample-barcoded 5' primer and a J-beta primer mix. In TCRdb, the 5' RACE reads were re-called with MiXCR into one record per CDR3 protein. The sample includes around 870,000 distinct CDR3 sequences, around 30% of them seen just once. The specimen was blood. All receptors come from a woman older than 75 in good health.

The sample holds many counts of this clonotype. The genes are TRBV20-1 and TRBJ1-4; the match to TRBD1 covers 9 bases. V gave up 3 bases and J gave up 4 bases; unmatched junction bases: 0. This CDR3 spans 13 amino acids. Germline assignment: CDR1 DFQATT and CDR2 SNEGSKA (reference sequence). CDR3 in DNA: TGCAGTGCTAGGGACAGGGGTAATGAAAAACTGTTTTTT. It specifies CSARDRGNEKLFF.

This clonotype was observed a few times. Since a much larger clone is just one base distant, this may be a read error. Here the CDR3 DNA reads TGTGCCAGCAGTTCGGATCTTGTATCCTACACTGAGCAGTTCTTC. This translates into CASSSDLVSYTEQFF. The chain is built from TRBV6-2 or TRBV6-3 and TRBJ2-1; no firm D call. The CDR3 spans 15 residues. Looked up from germline, CDR1 is MNHEY and CDR2 is SVGEGT.

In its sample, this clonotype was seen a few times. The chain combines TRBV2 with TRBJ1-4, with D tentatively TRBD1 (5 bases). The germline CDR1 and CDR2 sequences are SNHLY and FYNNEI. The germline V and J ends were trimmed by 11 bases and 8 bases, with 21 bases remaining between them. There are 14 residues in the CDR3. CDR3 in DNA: TGTGCCGAGGGAGGGCAGGGCGGCGGCGAAAAACTGTTTTTT. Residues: CAEGGQGGGEKLFF.

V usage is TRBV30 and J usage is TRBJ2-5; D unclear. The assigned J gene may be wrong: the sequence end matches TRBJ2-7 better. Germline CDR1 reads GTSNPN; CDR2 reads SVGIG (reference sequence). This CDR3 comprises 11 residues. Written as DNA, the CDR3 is TGTGCCTGGAGTTTATCATACGAGCAGTACTTC. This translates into CAWSLSYEQYF.

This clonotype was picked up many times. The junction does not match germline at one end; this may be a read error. In DNA, the CDR3 is TGTGCCAGCAGCCCAGGGGGAGGCTACACCTTC. It encodes CASSPGGGYTF. The chain links TRBV5-1 to TRBJ1-2; 7 positions match TRBD1. The germline V gene encodes CDR1 SGHRS and CDR2 YFSETQ. The CDR3 covers 11 residues.

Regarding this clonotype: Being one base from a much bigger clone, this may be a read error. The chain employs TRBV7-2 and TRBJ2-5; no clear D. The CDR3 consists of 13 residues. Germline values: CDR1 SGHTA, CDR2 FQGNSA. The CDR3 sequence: CAGSSVARETQYF. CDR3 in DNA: TGTGCCGGCAGCTCGGTGGCCCGAGAGACCCAGTACTTC.

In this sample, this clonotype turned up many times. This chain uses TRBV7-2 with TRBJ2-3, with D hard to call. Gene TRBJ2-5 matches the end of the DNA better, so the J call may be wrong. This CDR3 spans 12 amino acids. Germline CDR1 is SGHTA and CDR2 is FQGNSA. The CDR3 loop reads CASSPPSDTQYF. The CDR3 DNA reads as TGTGCCAGCAGCCCGCCCTCGGACACCCAGTACTTC.

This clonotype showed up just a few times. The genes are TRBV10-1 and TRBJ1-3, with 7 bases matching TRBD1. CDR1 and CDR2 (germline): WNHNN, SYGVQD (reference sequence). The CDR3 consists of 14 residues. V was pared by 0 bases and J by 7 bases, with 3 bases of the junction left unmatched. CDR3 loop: CASSESTGKNTIYF. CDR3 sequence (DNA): TGCGCCAGCAGTGAGTCGACAGGGAAGAACACCATATATTTT.

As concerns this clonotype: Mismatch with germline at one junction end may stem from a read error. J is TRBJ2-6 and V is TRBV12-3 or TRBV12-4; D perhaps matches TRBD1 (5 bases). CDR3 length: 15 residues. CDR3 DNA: TGTGCCAGCAGCGCAGTGGGCATAGGGGCCAACGTTCTGACTTTC. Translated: CASSAVGIGANVLTF.

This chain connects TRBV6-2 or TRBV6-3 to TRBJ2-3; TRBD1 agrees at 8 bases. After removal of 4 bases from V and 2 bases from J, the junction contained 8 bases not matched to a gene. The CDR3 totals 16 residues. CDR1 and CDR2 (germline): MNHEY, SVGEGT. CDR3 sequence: CASSSTDREYTDTQYF. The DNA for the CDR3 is TGTGCCAGCAGTTCCACGGACAGGGAGTACACAGATACGCAGTATTTT.

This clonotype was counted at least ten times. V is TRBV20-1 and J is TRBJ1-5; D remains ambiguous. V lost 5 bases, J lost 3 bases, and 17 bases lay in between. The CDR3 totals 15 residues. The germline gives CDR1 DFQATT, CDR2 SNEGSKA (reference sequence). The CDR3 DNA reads TGCAGTGCTGACGAAAGTACAGTACCCAATCAGCCCCAGCATTTT. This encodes CSADESTVPNQPQHF.

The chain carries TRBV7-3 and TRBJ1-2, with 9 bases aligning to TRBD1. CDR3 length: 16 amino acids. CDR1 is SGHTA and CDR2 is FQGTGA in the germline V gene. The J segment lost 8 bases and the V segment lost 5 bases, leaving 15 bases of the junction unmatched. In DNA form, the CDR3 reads TGTGCCAGCAGCGCCCCCGGGACAGGGACCGGGGGGGGCTACACCTTC. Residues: CASSAPGTGTGGGYTF.

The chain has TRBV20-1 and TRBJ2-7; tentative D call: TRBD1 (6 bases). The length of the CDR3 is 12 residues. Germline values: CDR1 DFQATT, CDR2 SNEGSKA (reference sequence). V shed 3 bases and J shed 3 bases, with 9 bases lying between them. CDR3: CSASRDNYEQYF. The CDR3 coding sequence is TGCAGTGCTAGTAGGGACAACTACGAGCAGTACTTC.

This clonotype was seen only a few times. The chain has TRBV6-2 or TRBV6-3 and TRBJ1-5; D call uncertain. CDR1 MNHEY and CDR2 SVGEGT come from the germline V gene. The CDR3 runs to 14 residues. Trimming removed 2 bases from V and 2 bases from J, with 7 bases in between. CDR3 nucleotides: TGTGCCAGCAGTTACGCAGGAGGCAATCAGCCCCAGCATTTT. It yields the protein CASSYAGGNQPQHF.

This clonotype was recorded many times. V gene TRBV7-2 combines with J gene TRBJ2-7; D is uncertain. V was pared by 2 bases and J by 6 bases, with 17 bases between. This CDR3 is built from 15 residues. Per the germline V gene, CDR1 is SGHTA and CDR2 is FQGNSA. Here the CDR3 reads CASSLSKTGLGEQYF. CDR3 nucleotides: TGTGCCAGCAGCTTAAGTAAGACGGGCCTGGGCGAGCAGTACTTC.

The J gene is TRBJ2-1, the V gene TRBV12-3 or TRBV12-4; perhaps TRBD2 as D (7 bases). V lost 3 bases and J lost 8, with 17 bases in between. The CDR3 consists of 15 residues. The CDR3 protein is CASSFARGGADEQFF. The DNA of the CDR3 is TGTGCCAGCAGTTTTGCTAGAGGGGGGGCAGATGAGCAGTTCTTC.

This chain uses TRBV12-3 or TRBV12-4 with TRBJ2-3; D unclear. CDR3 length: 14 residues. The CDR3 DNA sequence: TGTGCAGATAGCCTAGGGATGGGAACAGATGTGGAGTATTTT. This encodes CADSLGMGTDVEYF.

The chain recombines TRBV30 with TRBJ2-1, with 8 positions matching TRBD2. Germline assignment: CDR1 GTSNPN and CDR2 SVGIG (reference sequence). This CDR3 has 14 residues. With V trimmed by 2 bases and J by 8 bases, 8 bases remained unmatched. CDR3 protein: CAWSKKREIDEQFF. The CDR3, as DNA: TGTGCCTGGAGTAAGAAGCGGGAGATAGATGAGCAGTTCTTC.

The CDR3 DNA is TGTGCCAGCAGCTTAGACCAGGGAAATTCACCCCTCCACTTT. Translation: CASSLDQGNSPLHF. The genes are TRBV7-9 and TRBJ1-6, with D maybe TRBD1 (5 bases). The CDR3 has 14 amino acids. V lost 1 base and J 7 bases, leaving 8 bases between the germline ends. Per the germline V gene, CDR1 is SEHNR and CDR2 is FQNEAQ (reference sequence).

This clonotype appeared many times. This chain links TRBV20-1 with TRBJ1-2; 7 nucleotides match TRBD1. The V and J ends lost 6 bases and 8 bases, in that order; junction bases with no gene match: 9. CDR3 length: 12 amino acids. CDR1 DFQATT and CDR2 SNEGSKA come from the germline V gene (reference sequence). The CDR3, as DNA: TGCAGTGCCCCTAAGGGGGCGGGCGGCTACACCTTC. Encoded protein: CSAPKGAGGYTF.

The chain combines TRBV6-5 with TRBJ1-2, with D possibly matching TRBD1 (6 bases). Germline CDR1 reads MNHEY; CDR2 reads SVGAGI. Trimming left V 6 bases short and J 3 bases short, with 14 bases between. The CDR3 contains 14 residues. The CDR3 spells CASRTGTSDYGYTF. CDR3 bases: TGTGCCAGCAGGACCGGGACATCCGACTATGGCTACACCTTC.

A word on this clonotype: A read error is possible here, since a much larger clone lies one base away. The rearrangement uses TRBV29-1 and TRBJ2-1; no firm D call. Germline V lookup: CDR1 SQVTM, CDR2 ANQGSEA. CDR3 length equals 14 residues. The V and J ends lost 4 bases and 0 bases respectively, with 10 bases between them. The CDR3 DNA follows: TGCAGCGTTGCTAGAGCGAGCTCCTACAATGAGCAGTTCTTC. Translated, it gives CSVARASSYNEQFF.

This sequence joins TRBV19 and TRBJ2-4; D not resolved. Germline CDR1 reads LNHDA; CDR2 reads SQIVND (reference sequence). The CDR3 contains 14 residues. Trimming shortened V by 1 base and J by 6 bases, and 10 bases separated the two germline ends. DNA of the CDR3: TGTGCCAGTAGTATAGCGGGCCTTTTAAACATTCAGTACTTC. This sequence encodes CASSIAGLLNIQYF.

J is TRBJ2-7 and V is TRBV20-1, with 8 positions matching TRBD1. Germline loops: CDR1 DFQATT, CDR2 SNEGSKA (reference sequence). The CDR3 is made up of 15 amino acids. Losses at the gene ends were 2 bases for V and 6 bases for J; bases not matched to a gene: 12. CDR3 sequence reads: CSARLPPDRAGEQYF. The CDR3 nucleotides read TGCAGTGCTAGACTCCCGCCGGACAGGGCGGGCGAGCAGTACTTC.

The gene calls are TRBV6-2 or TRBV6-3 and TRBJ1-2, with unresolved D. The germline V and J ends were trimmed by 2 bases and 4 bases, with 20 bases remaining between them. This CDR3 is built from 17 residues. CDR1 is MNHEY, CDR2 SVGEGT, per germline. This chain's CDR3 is CASSYRRGSGFGYGYTF. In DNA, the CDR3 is TGTGCCAGCAGTTACCGGCGAGGTTCGGGGTTTGGCTATGGCTACACCTTC.

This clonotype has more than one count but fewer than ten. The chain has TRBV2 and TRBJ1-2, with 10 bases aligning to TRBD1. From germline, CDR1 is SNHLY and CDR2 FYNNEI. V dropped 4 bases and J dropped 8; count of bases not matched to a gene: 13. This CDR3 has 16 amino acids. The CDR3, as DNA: TGTGCCAGCAGTGTCAGACCGGGACAGGGGACCGGAGGCTACACCTTC. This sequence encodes CASSVRPGQGTGGYTF.

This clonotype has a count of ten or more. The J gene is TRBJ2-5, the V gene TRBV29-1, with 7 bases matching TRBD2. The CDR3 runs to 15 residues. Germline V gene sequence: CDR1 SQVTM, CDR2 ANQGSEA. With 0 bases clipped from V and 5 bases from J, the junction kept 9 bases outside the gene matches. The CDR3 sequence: CSVEDLRTSYETQYF. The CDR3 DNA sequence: TGCAGCGTTGAAGATCTGAGGACTAGTTACGAGACCCAGTACTTC.

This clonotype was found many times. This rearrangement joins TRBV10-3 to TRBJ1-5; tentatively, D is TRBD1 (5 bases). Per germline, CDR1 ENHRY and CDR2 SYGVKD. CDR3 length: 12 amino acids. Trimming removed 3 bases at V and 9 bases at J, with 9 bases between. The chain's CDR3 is CAISDRGWPQHF. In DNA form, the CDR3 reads TGTGCCATCAGTGATCGGGGGTGGCCCCAGCATTTT.

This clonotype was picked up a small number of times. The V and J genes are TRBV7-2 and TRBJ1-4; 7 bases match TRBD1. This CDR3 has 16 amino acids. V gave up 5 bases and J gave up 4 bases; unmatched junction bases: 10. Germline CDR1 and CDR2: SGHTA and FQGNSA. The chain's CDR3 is CASSLIGTVINEKLFF. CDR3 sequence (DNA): TGTGCCAGCAGCCTGATCGGGACAGTTATTAATGAAAAACTGTTTTTT.

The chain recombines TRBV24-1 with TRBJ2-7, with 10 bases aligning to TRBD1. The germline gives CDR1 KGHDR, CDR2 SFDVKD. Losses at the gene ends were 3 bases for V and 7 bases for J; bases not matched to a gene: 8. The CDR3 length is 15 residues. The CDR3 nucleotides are TGTGCCACCAGTGATGCGGGACAGGGGATGAATGAGCAGTACTTC. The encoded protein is CATSDAGQGMNEQYF.